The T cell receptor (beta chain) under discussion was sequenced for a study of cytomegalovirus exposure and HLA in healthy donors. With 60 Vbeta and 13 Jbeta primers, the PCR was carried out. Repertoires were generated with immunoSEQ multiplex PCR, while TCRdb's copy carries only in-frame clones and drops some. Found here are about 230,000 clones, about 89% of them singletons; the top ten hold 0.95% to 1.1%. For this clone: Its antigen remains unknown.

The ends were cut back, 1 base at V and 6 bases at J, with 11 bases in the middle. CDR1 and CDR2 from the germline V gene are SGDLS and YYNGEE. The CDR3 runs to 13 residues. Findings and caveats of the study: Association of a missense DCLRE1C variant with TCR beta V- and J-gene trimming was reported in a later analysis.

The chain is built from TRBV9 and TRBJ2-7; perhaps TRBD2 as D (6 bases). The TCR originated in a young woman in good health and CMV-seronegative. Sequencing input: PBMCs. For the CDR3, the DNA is TGTGCCAGCAGCGTAAGCGGAGGGCGCGAGCAGTACTTC. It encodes CASSVSGGREQYF.